This is a list of T cell receptor beta chains from one sample in a study of cytomegalovirus exposure and HLA in healthy donors. Profiled with immunoSEQ multiplex PCR; TCRdb holds only in-frame clones, not every one. This table has hundreds of thousands of clones, 70% appearing once. The sample taken for sequencing was PBMCs. Every receptor here comes from a man aged 35-49 years in good health and CMV-seropositive. Each CDR3 is given with its conserved first and last residue. A D gene is named only where the DNA matches it firmly.

CASSSSSGVTGELFF	TRBD2	TRBV27	TRBJ2-2	15
CASRHSYEQYF	NA	TRBV11-2	TRBJ2-7	11
CASSHRTSYEQYF	NA	TRBV2	TRBJ2-7	13
CASSSQGVRIEKLFF	TRBD1	TRBV6-5	TRBJ1-4	15
CASSEAGTRGTQYF	NA	TRBV6-1	TRBJ2-3	14
CASSLLRVEAFF	NA	TRBV28	TRBJ1-1	12
CASSPPGTGHNEQFF	TRBD1	TRBV14	TRBJ2-1	15
CASSPRAGLNEKLFF	NA	TRBV7-2	TRBJ1-4	15
CASSQQLAGGTDTQYF	TRBD2	TRBV4-3	TRBJ2-3	16
CASSLIGAVGYTF	NA	TRBV7-3	TRBJ1-2	13
CASSVRQGISGYTF	TRBD1	TRBV6-5	TRBJ1-2	14
CASSLSGDRGSGYTF	TRBD1	TRBV14	TRBJ1-2	15
CASSLRTRDIREQYF	NA	TRBV28	TRBJ2-7	15